These 8 T cell receptor beta chains were all obtained from the same sample, sequenced in a study of blood T cell repertoires in COVID-19. Profiled with immunoSEQ multiplex PCR; TCRdb holds only in-frame clones, not every one. Here the sample spans 250,000 to 300,000 clones, 80% to 85% being singletons. The sequenced material came from peripheral blood. These receptors originate from an older woman with active or convalescent COVID-19.

The V and J genes are TRBV11-2 and TRBJ2-7; TRBD1 is a possible D gene (5 bases). This CDR3 has 13 amino acids. Deletions cut 3 bases from V and 5 bases from J, with 11 bases between. Germline V gene sequence: CDR1 SGHAT, CDR2 FQNNGV. For the CDR3, the DNA is TGTGCCAGCAGCTTCGACAGAGTCAACGAGCAGTACTTC. This sequence encodes CASSFDRVNEQYF.

This clone has only a few counts. The V and J genes are TRBV5-5 and TRBJ2-7; weak D call: TRBD1 (6 bases). The CDR3 totals 14 residues. Trimming stripped 0 bases from V and 3 bases from J, with 10 bases between. CDR1 is SGHKS, CDR2 YYEKEE, per germline (reference sequence). Here the CDR3 DNA reads TGTGCCAGCAGCTTGGCCGCAGGGGTCTACGAGCAGTACTTC. This gives the protein CASSLAAGVYEQYF.

V gene TRBV6-4 combines with J gene TRBJ1-1; D gene unclear. Trimming removed 5 bases from V and 4 bases from J, with 11 bases in between. The V gene's germline CDR1 is MRHNA and CDR2 SNTAGT. This CDR3 region has 13 residues. The CDR3 nucleotides are TGTGCCAGCAGTCGGTCCCCAGGCACTGAAGCTTTCTTT. This encodes CASSRSPGTEAFF.

The chain links TRBV19 to TRBJ2-2; D may be TRBD1 (6 bases). Trimming left V 8 bases short and J 7 bases short, with 14 bases between. The CDR3 has 13 amino acids. Germline V gene lookup returns CDR1 LNHDA and CDR2 SQIVND (reference sequence). In nucleotides, the CDR3 is TGTGCCAGTCTGATACGCAGGGGCGGGGAGCTGTTTTTT. Translating gives CASLIRRGGELFF.

The gene calls are TRBV2 and TRBJ2-7; 7 bases align to TRBD1. Germline loops: CDR1 SNHLY, CDR2 FYNNEI. The CDR3 runs to 14 residues. With V trimmed by 3 bases and J by 2 bases, 4 bases remained unmatched. CDR3 sequence: CASSDSTGPYEQYF. The DNA of the CDR3 is TGTGCCAGCAGTGATTCGACAGGGCCCTACGAGCAGTACTTC.

V gene TRBV5-4 combines with J gene TRBJ1-2; D is possibly TRBD1 (5 bases). Germline V gives CDR1 SGHNT, CDR2 YYREEE (reference sequence). The CDR3 loop spans 13 amino acids. The V gene lost 0 bases and the J gene lost 12 bases, with 15 bases spanning the gap. CDR3 sequence (DNA): TGTGCCAGCAGCTTGGACGGACACCCAATCAACACCTTC. Amino acid sequence: CASSLDGHPINTF.

This chain uses TRBV3-1 (or the pseudogene TRBV3-2) with TRBJ1-1; D is unclear. V lost 5 bases and J 1 base, leaving 8 bases between the germline ends. CDR3 length equals 13 residues. The germline V gene encodes CDR1 LGHDT and CDR2 YNNKEL (reference sequence). CDR3 residues: CASSRTGNTEAFF. In nucleotides, the CDR3 is TGTGCCAGCAGCAGAACGGGGAACACTGAAGCTTTCTTT.

This chain joins TRBV27 and TRBJ2-3; tentative D call: TRBD2 (5 bases). Trimming cost V 1 base and J 4 bases, with 6 bases left between them. Germline-derived CDR1 and CDR2 are MNHEY and SMNVEV (reference sequence). The CDR3 covers 13 residues. The CDR3 reads CASSLWRADTQYF. CDR3 bases: TGTGCCAGCAGTTTATGGCGGGCAGATACGCAGTATTTT.